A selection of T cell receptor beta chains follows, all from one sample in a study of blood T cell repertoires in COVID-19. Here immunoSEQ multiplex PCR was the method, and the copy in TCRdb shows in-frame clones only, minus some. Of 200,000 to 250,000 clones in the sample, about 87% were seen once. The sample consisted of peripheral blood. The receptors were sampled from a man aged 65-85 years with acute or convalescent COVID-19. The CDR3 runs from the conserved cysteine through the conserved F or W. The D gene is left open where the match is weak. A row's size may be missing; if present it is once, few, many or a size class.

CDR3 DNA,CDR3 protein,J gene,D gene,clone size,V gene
TGTGCCAGCAGTTACCCGGAACTAACCGGGGAGCTGTTTTTT,CASSYPELTGELFF,TRBJ2-2,.,.,TRBV6-2/TRBV6-3
TGTGCCACCAGTGATTTGGGACTTACAGGGATTGGCGGGGAGCTGTTTTTT,CATSDLGLTGIGGELFF,TRBJ2-2,.,.,TRBV24-1
TGTGCCAGCAGCGGGCCGAGAGCGGGAGTTGACAATGAGCAGTTCTTC,CASSGPRAGVDNEQFF,TRBJ2-1,TRBD2,.,TRBV9
TGTGCCAGCAGCGATCGGGACAGGGCAATGAACACTGAAGCTTTCTTT,CASSDRDRAMNTEAFF,TRBJ1-1,TRBD1,.,TRBV9
TGTGCTAGTGGATTGTGGAGGGGAGGTAGTTGGGAGACCCAGTACTTC,CASGLWRGGSWETQYF,TRBJ2-5,.,.,TRBV12-5
TGTGCCAGCAGCTTGGTGGGACAGGGATTTAGTGATGAAAAACTGTTTTTT,CASSLVGQGFSDEKLFF,TRBJ1-4,TRBD1,.,TRBV5-6
TGTGCCACCAGCAAGGCTAGAGGGGAGCAGTTCTTC,CATSKARGEQFF,TRBJ2-1,.,.,TRBV15
TGTGCCAGCAGTTTGACAGGGGGGGACTACGAGCAGTACTTC,CASSLTGGDYEQYF,TRBJ2-7,TRBD1,.,TRBV28
TGTGCCAGCAGCTCGAGCGGAGCGCCATTGCAGACCCAGTACTTC,CASSSSGAPLQTQYF,TRBJ2-5,.,.,TRBV5-4
TGTGCCAGTAGTATAGATGACAGGGATGCCTATGGCTACACCTTC,CASSIDDRDAYGYTF,TRBJ1-2,TRBD1,.,TRBV19
TGTGCCAGCATTACTGGGGGGACAGCCGCCACCGGGGAGCTGTTTTTT,CASITGGTAATGELFF,TRBJ2-2,.,.,TRBV21-1
TGTGCCAGCAGCTTAGCCAGGGGCAATCAGCCCCAGCATTTT,CASSLARGNQPQHF,TRBJ1-5,.,.,TRBV7-8
TGTGCCAGCAGCTTAGTAGGAGTCGGCACAGATACGCAGTATTTT,CASSLVGVGTDTQYF,TRBJ2-3,.,.,TRBV7-6
TGCGCCAGCAGCCAAGCCCCAGGGGATGCGATCGTTACCTACGAGCAGTACTTC,CASSQAPGDAIVTYEQYF,TRBJ2-7,.,.,TRBV4-3
TGCGCCAGCAGCTTGGATAGCCCCGCGAACACCGGGGAGCTGTTTTTT,CASSLDSPANTGELFF,TRBJ2-2,.,.,TRBV5-1
TGCGCCAGCAGCCTACAGGGGGCGAGCACAGATACGCAGTATTTT,CASSLQGASTDTQYF,TRBJ2-3,TRBD1,.,TRBV4-3
TGTGCCAGCAGCCCGGGACTAGCGGGGGGATTTTTAGACAATGAGCAGTTCTTC,CASSPGLAGGFLDNEQFF,TRBJ2-1,TRBD2,.,TRBV7-8
TGTGCCAGCACCTCAGGGGACAACTATGGCTACACCTTC,CASTSGDNYGYTF,TRBJ1-2,.,.,TRBV9
TGCGCCAGCAGCTCCAGGGTAGGGACAGACCCTCAGTACGAGCAGTACTTC,CASSSRVGTDPQYEQYF,TRBJ2-7,TRBD1,once,TRBV5-1
TGTGCCAGCAGCGGGACTAGGAGTACAAGTGAGCAGTTCTTC,CASSGTRSTSEQFF,TRBJ2-1,TRBD2,.,TRBV6-5
TGCGCCAGCAGCCAAGCTGAAACTAGCGGGCCCCAAGAGACCCAGTACTTC,CASSQAETSGPQETQYF,TRBJ2-5,TRBD2,.,TRBV4-3
TGTGCCAGCAGCCATACACTAGCGGGTAGAACCGGGGAGCTGTTTTTT,CASSHTLAGRTGELFF,TRBJ2-2,TRBD2,.,TRBV3-1/TRBV3-2
TGTGCCAGCAGTATCCAGGGATGGAATTCACCCCTCCACTTT,CASSIQGWNSPLHF,TRBJ1-6,.,.,TRBV28
TGTGCCAGCAGTCCGGGGACTAGCTCCTACAATGAGCAGTTCTTC,CASSPGTSSYNEQFF,TRBJ2-1,TRBD2,.,TRBV6-5
TGCGCCAGCAGCCCCGGACAGGGCTCCCTGGGATGGACTGAAGCTTTCTTT,CASSPGQGSLGWTEAFF,TRBJ1-1,TRBD1,.,TRBV5-1
TGTGCCAGCAGCTTAGAAGGAACAGCGGGAGGGCGGAACGAGCAGTACTTC,CASSLEGTAGGRNEQYF,TRBJ2-7,TRBD2,.,TRBV7-2
TGTGCCAGCAGTGACGAGTCTAGCGGGGGTTACAATGAGCAGTTCTTC,CASSDESSGGYNEQFF,TRBJ2-1,TRBD2,.,TRBV6-4
TGTGCCAGCAGTACACAGACTAGCGGGGGGAAAGAGACCCAGTACTTC,CASSTQTSGGKETQYF,TRBJ2-5,TRBD2,few,TRBV6-2/TRBV6-3
TGTGCCAGCAGCTTAGCTGGCAGGGGATATAGCAATCAGCCCCAGCATTTT,CASSLAGRGYSNQPQHF,TRBJ1-5,.,once,TRBV7-6
TGCAGTGGACTTAACACCGGGGAGCTGTTTTTT,CSGLNTGELFF,TRBJ2-2,.,few,TRBV29-1
TGTGCCAGCAGCAGGGTAGCAATCTCTTCCGGGGAGCTGTTTTTT,CASSRVAISSGELFF,TRBJ2-2,.,.,TRBV28
TGCGCCAGCAGTGAAGACAGGCCGAACACCGGGGAGCTGTTTTTT,CASSEDRPNTGELFF,TRBJ2-2,.,.,TRBV5-1
TGTGCCAGCAGCTTACAACAGGACGGACCCTACGAGCAGTACTTC,CASSLQQDGPYEQYF,TRBJ2-7,.,.,TRBV7-9
TGTGCCAGCAAACGGGCTAACTATGGCTACACCTTC,CASKRANYGYTF,TRBJ1-2,.,.,TRBV28
TGTGCCAGCCGTCAGTCTTATGGAGCAGGGGGCGGTCTGAACACTGAAGCTTTCTTT,CASRQSYGAGGGLNTEAFF,TRBJ1-1,TRBD1,.,TRBV6-6
TGTGCCAGCAGTTACTCGAGGTCAGGGGGTCAAGAGACCCAGTACTTC,CASSYSRSGGQETQYF,TRBJ2-5,TRBD1,.,TRBV6-2/TRBV6-3
TGTGCCAGCAGCCAAGGTAGCGGGAGGCTTCCCTACGAGCAGTACTTC,CASSQGSGRLPYEQYF,TRBJ2-7,TRBD2,.,TRBV11-2
TGTGCCAGCAGCGTAGGGTCAGGGGGCCAAGCTTTCTTT,CASSVGSGGQAFF,TRBJ1-1,TRBD1,.,TRBV9
TGTGCCACCAGGGATAGCGTAATCGGGGAGCTGTTTTTT,CATRDSVIGELFF,TRBJ2-2,.,.,TRBV24-1
TGTGCCAGCAGCCAGAGACAGGGGGTCGCTGGGGCCAACGTCCTGACTTTC,CASSQRQGVAGANVLTF,TRBJ2-6,TRBD1,.,TRBV3-1/TRBV3-2